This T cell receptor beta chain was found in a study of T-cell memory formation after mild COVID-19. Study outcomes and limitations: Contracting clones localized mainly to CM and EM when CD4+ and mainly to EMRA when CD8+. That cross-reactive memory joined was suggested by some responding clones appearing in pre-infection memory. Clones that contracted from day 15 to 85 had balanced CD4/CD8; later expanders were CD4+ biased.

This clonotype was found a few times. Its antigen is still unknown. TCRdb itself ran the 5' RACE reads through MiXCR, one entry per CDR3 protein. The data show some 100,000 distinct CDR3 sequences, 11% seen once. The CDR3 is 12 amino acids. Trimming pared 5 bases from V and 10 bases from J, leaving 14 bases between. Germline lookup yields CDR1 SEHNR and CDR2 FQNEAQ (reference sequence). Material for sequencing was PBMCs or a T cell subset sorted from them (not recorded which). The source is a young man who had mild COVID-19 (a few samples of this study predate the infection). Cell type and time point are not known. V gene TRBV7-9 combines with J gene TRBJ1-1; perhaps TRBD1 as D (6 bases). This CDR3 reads CASSPRGAGAFF. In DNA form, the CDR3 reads TGTGCCAGCAGCCCTAGGGGGGCCGGAGCTTTCTTT.